A single sample is the source of the 19 T cell receptor beta chains below, sequenced in a study of blood T cell repertoires in COVID-19. The repertoire was sequenced with immunoSEQ multiplex PCR; TCRdb's copy has only in-frame clones and lacks some. This sample has 60,000 to 70,000 clones, with 88% found just once. Sequencing was carried out using PBMCs or T cells enriched from blood (not recorded which). All receptors derive from a woman aged 40 to 55 who had recovered from COVID-19.

The chain is built from TRBV5-4 and TRBJ1-2; D uncertain. Germline V gives CDR1 SGHNT, CDR2 YYREEE (reference sequence). Trimming stripped 5 bases from V and 0 bases from J, with 8 bases between. The CDR3 loop spans 13 amino acids. CDR3 region: CASSIEANYGYTF. The CDR3 region has the DNA TGTGCCAGCAGTATAGAAGCTAACTATGGCTACACCTTC.

The chain recombines TRBV3-1 (or the pseudogene TRBV3-2) with TRBJ1-2; D perhaps matches TRBD1 (6 bases). The CDR3 spans 13 residues. Trimming pared 5 bases from V and 4 bases from J, leaving 11 bases between. Germline V gene sequence: CDR1 LGHDT, CDR2 YNNKEL (reference sequence). The CDR3 is CASSARDIYGYTF. CDR3 nucleotide sequence: TGTGCCAGCAGCGCCCGGGACATCTATGGCTACACCTTC.

The V and J genes are TRBV29-1 and TRBJ2-7; 10 bases are shared with TRBD1. With V trimmed by 4 bases and J by 5 bases, 5 bases remained unmatched. The V gene's germline CDR1 is SQVTM and CDR2 ANQGSEA. The CDR3 extends over 13 amino acids. The CDR3 DNA sequence: TGCAGCGTTGGATTGGGGACAGGGGACGAGCAGTACTTC. Translated: CSVGLGTGDEQYF.

The chain carries TRBV7-8 and TRBJ2-1; 9 nucleotides align to TRBD2. The CDR3 runs 15 residues. In germline, CDR1 is SGHVS, CDR2 FQNEAQ. J lost 8 bases, V lost 2 bases, and 7 bases had no gene match. DNA for the CDR3: TGTGCCAGCAGCTTATTCGGCGGGGGGGCCTATGAGCAGTTCTTC. Translated, it gives CASSLFGGGAYEQFF.

This clone appeared once. The chain joins TRBV5-6 to TRBJ1-1; D may be TRBD1 (6 bases). From germline, CDR1 is SGHDT and CDR2 YYEEEE. The CDR3 has 16 residues. V dropped 4 bases and J dropped 1 base, with 17 bases sitting between them. CDR3 loop: CASSLSTGWGNTEAFF. The CDR3 DNA sequence: TGTGCCAGCAGCCTATCGACAGGTTGGGGGAACACTGAAGCTTTCTTT.

The J gene is TRBJ2-7, the V gene TRBV10-3, with 7 bases lining up with TRBD1. Trimming took 6 bases from V and 2 from J; bases not matched to a gene: 13. This CDR3 is 16 amino acids long. Germline CDR1 is ENHRY and CDR2 is SYGVKD. CDR3 coding DNA: TGTGCCATCAGCGCCCCTCCGGGACAGACAACCTACGAGCAGTACTTC. Protein product: CAISAPPGQTTYEQYF.

The chain uses TRBV6-1 and TRBJ1-5; possibly TRBD1 for D (6 bases). This CDR3 has 17 residues. V gave up 2 bases and J gave up 0 bases, with 14 bases separating them. Germline CDR1 is MNHNS and CDR2 is SASEGT. CDR3 in DNA: TGTGCCAGCAGTGAAATGCGGACAGATCCTAGCAATCAGCCCCAGCATTTT. Its translation is CASSEMRTDPSNQPQHF.

The J gene is TRBJ2-7, the V gene TRBV19; 8 bases are a match to TRBD1. V lost 3 bases to trimming and J lost 4 bases; unmatched junction nucleotides: 14. Germline V gene lookup returns CDR1 LNHDA and CDR2 SQIVND (reference sequence). This CDR3 is 17 amino acids long. The CDR3 region has the DNA TGTGCCAGTAGTATTCGGCCTTCAGGGACAGGAGCTTACGAGCAGTACTTC. Translation gives CASSIRPSGTGAYEQYF.

V is TRBV11-3 and J is TRBJ2-2; D is possibly TRBD2 (7 bases). V lost 3 bases, J lost 4 bases, and 12 bases lay in between. This CDR3 spans 15 amino acids. Germline V lookup: CDR1 SGHNT, CDR2 YENEEA. CDR3 bases: TGTGCCAGCAGCTTGGCGGGGGCTTCCACCGGGGAGCTGTTTTTT. It yields the protein CASSLAGASTGELFF.

J is TRBJ1-2 and V is TRBV12-3 or TRBV12-4; D unresolved. This CDR3 comprises 13 residues. V lost 2 bases to trimming and J lost 3 bases, with 7 bases between them. CDR3 in amino acids: CASSLSLDYGYTF. CDR3 DNA: TGTGCCAGCAGTTTATCTCTCGACTATGGCTACACCTTC.

The chain combines TRBV6-5 with TRBJ1-6; D is unclear. The V end lost 8 bases, the J end lost 11 bases, and 7 bases lay between the germline ends. The CDR3 contains 10 residues. Germline V CDR1 and CDR2: MNHEY, SVGAGI. The CDR3 protein is CASRAPPLHF. The CDR3 nucleotides read TGTGCCAGCCGAGCCCCACCCCTCCACTTT.

The chain recombines TRBV11-2 with TRBJ1-6; TRBD1 matches 9 bases. This CDR3 is 17 amino acids long. Losses at the gene ends were 4 bases for V and 7 bases for J; bases not matched to a gene: 11. CDR1 is SGHAT, CDR2 FQNNGV, per germline. DNA of the CDR3: TGTGCCAGCAGCTCCCGCAGCGGACAGGGGTGGAATTCACCCCTCCACTTT. Amino acid sequence: CASSSRSGQGWNSPLHF.

The chain combines TRBV3-1 (or the pseudogene TRBV3-2) with TRBJ1-1; D is uncertain. Germline assignment: CDR1 LGHDT and CDR2 YNNKEL (reference sequence). The ends were cut back, 4 bases at V and 5 bases at J, with 5 bases in the middle. The CDR3 runs 11 residues. Here the CDR3 reads CASSRGTEAFF. CDR3 bases: TGTGCCAGCAGCCGAGGAACTGAAGCTTTCTTT.

The chain links TRBV4-2 to TRBJ2-7; a possible D gene is TRBD1 (6 bases). This CDR3 region has 18 residues. CDR1 is LGHNA and CDR2 is YNFKEQ in the germline V gene. V was pared by 4 bases and J by 3 bases, with 25 bases between. The CDR3 DNA reads TGTGCCAGCAGCCCTAGGAGTGGGGGCCTTCAGGTGGGCTACGAGCAGTACTTC. This codes for CASSPRSGGLQVGYEQYF.

V is TRBV29-1 and J is TRBJ2-5, with D maybe TRBD2 (6 bases). Trimming left V 2 bases short and J 2 bases short, with 12 bases between. The V gene's germline CDR1 is SQVTM and CDR2 ANQGSEA. This CDR3 spans 14 amino acids. For the CDR3, the DNA is TGCAGCGTTGAACCTAGCGAATCTCAAGAGACCCAGTACTTC. It specifies CSVEPSESQETQYF.

This clone came up a few times. The rearrangement joins TRBV27 to TRBJ2-7; TRBD2 might be the D (6 bases). V lost 7 bases and J lost 2, with 12 bases in between. This CDR3 is 13 amino acids long. Germline-derived CDR1 and CDR2 are MNHEY and SMNVEV (reference sequence). The CDR3 coding sequence is TGTGCCAGCATAGGGCGGGGACCCTACGAGCAGTACTTC. Its protein product is CASIGRGPYEQYF.

The CDR3 bases are TGCGCCAGCAGCGGCCTGACTAGTGGGGGCATTCAGTACTTC. It encodes CASSGLTSGGIQYF. This chain joins TRBV5-1 and TRBJ2-4; TRBD2 might be the D (6 bases). CDR3 length: 14 residues. V lost 4 bases and J 9 bases, leaving 17 bases between the germline ends. Germline CDR1 SGHRS, CDR2 YFSETQ.

This clone has just one count. The J gene is TRBJ1-5, the V gene TRBV7-2; D remains unclear. The germline V gene has CDR1 SGHTA and CDR2 FQGNSA. This CDR3 comprises 16 residues. V lost 2 bases and J 2 bases, leaving 13 bases between the germline ends. CDR3 nucleotide sequence: TGTGCCAGCAGCTTATTCGGTCTGCGAGGCAATCAGCCCCAGCATTTT. It codes for CASSLFGLRGNQPQHF.

This chain's CDR3 is CASNIGGSSYEQYF. The CDR3 region has the DNA TGTGCCAGCAATATCGGCGGGAGCTCCTACGAGCAGTACTTC. This chain connects TRBV5-4 to TRBJ2-7; the match to TRBD2 covers 7 bases. CDR1 and CDR2 (germline): SGHNT, YYREEE (reference sequence). Trimming took 6 bases from V and 0 from J; bases not matched to a gene: 6. This CDR3 region has 14 residues.